The T cell receptor beta chain described here comes from a study of shared clonotypes between healthy human individuals. Study-level background: Researchers drew samples from a couple of women and three men aged 18 to 49.

The germline gives CDR1 LNHDA, CDR2 SQIVND (reference sequence). V shed 5 bases, J shed 4 bases, and the junction held 6 bases outside the gene matches. The CDR3 extends over 16 amino acids. Genomic DNA for unsorted samples, which was extracted with the QIAamp DNA Blood Mini kit, came from around 93 million PBMCs. This clone showed up many times. The antigen is not known. Libraries were prepared by immunoSEQ multiplex PCR; TCRdb keeps only in-frame clonotypes and omits some of them. Of 450,000 to 500,000 clones in the sample, roughly 78% were seen once. Study results and caveats: Sequencing depth was expected to affect clonotype sharing among donors.

The J gene is TRBJ2-2, the V gene TRBV19, with TRBD1 matching over 11 bases. The specimen sequenced was PBMCs. The TCR originated in a woman aged 40 to 55 in good health. Some clones in this sample may be carry-over from other donors' samples. The CDR3: CASSGQGAVATGELFF. DNA of the CDR3: TGTGCCAGTAGTGGACAGGGGGCCGTTGCCACCGGGGAGCTGTTTTTT. Full variable domain (outside the CDR3, taken from reference TRBV19 and TRBJ2-2): DGGITQSPKYLFRKEGQNVTLSCEQNLNHDAMYWYRQDPGQGLRLIYYSQIVNDFQKGDIAEGYSVSREKKESFPLTVTSAQKNPTAFYLCASSGQGAVATGELFFGEGSRLTVL.